Listed here are 7 T cell receptor beta chains from one sample, sequenced in a study of T cell changes during pregnancy in multiple sclerosis. Using immunoSEQ multiplex PCR, the repertoire was profiled, and TCRdb retains in-frame clones only, with some absent. The table has some 55,000 clones, approximately 87% seen once; the top ten hold roughly 5.3%. Sample: peripheral blood from another person, used as feeder cells. All receptors derive from a human donor whose cells served as feeder cells for cultures in a pregnancy study.

The J gene is TRBJ1-2, the V gene TRBV14, with a possible D match to TRBD1 (5 bases). This CDR3 is built from 13 residues. Germline V gives CDR1 SGHDN, CDR2 FVKESK. V lost 4 bases and J 2 bases, leaving 8 bases between the germline ends. The chain's CDR3 is CASSPGRNYGYTF. CDR3 DNA: TGTGCCAGCAGCCCGGGACGGAACTATGGCTACACCTTC.

V gene TRBV5-1 combines with J gene TRBJ1-1; 8 bases fit TRBD1. Trimming removed 2 bases from V and 1 base from J; junction bases left unmatched: 1. CDR1 and CDR2 (germline): SGHRS, YFSETQ. The CDR3 runs 14 residues. The DNA for the CDR3 is TGCGCCAGCAGCTTCCAGGGGGCGAACACTGAAGCTTTCTTT. It is translated as CASSFQGANTEAFF.

In its sample, this clone was seen once. The chain uses TRBV4-1 and TRBJ2-7; D may correspond to TRBD1 or TRBD2 (6 bases each). V lost 0 bases and J 1 base, leaving 25 bases between the germline ends. Germline V CDR1 and CDR2: MGHRA, YSYEKL. CDR3 size: 20 residues. Here the CDR3 reads CASSQDWASRGQTESYEQYF. The CDR3 bases are TGCGCCAGCAGCCAAGATTGGGCCTCTCGGGGGCAGACAGAGTCCTACGAGCAGTACTTC.

The V call is TRBV5-1, the J call TRBJ2-2; 7 nucleotides line up with TRBD1. CDR3 length: 16 residues. Germline CDR1 and CDR2: SGHRS and YFSETQ. J gave up 2 bases and V 3 bases, and 7 bases lay outside the gene matches. The CDR3 nucleotides are TGCGCCAGCAGCTCTACGACAGGGATTAACACCGGGGAGCTGTTTTTT. It encodes CASSSTTGINTGELFF. Full variable domain (outside the CDR3, taken from reference TRBV5-1 and TRBJ2-2): KAGVTQTPRYLIKTRGQQVTLSCSPISGHRSVSWYQQTPGQGLQFLFEYFSETQRNKGNFPGRFSGRQFSNSRSEMNVSTLELGDSALYLCASSSTTGINTGELFFGEGSRLTVL.

The V gene is TRBV6-6, the J gene TRBJ2-5, with D perhaps matching TRBD2 (6 bases). There are 16 residues in the CDR3. V was pared by 7 bases and J by 4 bases, with 22 bases between. From germline, CDR1 is MNHNY and CDR2 SVGAGI (reference sequence). The CDR3 spells CASNLPDLAIGETQYF. In DNA form, the CDR3 reads TGTGCCAGCAATCTACCCGACCTAGCGATTGGAGAGACCCAGTACTTC.

The V and J genes are TRBV6-6 and TRBJ1-5; D is unresolved. Germline lookup yields CDR1 MNHNY and CDR2 SVGAGI (reference sequence). The V end lost 11 bases, the J end lost 2 bases, and 13 bases lay between the germline ends. CDR3 length equals 13 residues. This CDR3 reads CAVVETRNQPQHF. Here the CDR3 DNA reads TGTGCCGTAGTCGAGACTCGCAATCAGCCCCAGCATTTT.

V and J are TRBV15 and TRBJ1-1; D not certain. V was shortened by 1 base and J by 7 bases, with 10 bases between the two germline ends. The CDR3 is 13 amino acids. Germline CDR1 reads LNHNV; CDR2 reads YYDKDF (reference sequence). DNA for the CDR3: TGTGCCACCAGCAGAGCGGCGGACGGTGAAGCTTTCTTT. Translating it yields CATSRAADGEAFF.